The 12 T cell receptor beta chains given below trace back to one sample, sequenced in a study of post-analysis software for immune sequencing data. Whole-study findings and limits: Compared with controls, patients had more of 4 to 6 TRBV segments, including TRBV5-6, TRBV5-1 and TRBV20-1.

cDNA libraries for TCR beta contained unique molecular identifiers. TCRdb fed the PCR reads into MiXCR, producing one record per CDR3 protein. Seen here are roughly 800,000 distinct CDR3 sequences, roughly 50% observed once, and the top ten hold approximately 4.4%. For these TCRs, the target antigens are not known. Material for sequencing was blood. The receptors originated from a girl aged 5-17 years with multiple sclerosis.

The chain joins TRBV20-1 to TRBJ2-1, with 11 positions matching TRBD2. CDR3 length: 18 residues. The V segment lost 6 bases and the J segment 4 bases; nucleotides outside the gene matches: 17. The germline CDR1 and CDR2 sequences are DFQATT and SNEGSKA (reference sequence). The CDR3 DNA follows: TGCAGTGCCAAATCGGGACTAGCGGACTGGATGTCTTACAATGAGCAGTTCTTC. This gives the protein CSAKSGLADWMSYNEQFF.

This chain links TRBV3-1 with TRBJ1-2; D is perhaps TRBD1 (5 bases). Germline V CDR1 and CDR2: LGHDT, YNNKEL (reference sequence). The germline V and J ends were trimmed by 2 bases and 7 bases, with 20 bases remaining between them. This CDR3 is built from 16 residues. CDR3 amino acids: CASSQRAGLVLGGYTF. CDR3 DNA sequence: TGTGCCAGCAGCCAAAGGGCAGGGCTGGTGTTAGGTGGCTACACCTTC.

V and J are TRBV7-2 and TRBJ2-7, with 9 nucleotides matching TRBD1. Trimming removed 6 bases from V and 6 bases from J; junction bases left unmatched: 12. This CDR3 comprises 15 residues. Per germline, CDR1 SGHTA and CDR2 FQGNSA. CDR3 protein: CASRGTGGILIEQYF. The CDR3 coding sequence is TGTGCCAGCAGAGGCACAGGGGGCATTCTAATCGAGCAGTACTTC.

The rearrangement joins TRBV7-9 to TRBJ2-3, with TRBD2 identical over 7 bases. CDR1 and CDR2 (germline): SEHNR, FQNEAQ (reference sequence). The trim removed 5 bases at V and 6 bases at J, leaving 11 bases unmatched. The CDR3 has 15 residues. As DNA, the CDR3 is TGTGCCAGCAGCCCTGTGGCGGGAGCATTTGATACGCAGTATTTT. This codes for CASSPVAGAFDTQYF.

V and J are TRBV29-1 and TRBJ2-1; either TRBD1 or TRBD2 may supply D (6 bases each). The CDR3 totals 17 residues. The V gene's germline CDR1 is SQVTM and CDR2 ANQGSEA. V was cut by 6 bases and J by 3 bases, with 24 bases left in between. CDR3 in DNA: TGCAGCGTCCCCTCCCGGGGGCGAAAATTCCTCTACAATGAGCAGTTCTTC. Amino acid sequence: CSVPSRGRKFLYNEQFF.

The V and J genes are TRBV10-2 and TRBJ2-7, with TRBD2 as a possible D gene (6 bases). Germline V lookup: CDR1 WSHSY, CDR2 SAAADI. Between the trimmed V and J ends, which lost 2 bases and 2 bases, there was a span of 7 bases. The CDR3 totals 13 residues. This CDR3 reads CASSEGLTYEQYF. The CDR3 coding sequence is TGCGCCAGCAGTGAGGGACTAACCTACGAGCAGTACTTC.

In DNA, the CDR3 is TGCAGCGTTCCGACTAGCGGGAGGGAGACCCAGTACTTC. This translates into CSVPTSGRETQYF. The V gene is TRBV29-1, the J gene TRBJ2-5, with 13 bases fitting TRBD2. V shed 5 bases, J shed 5 bases, and the junction held 2 bases outside the gene matches. The CDR3 runs to 13 residues. Looked up from germline, CDR1 is SQVTM and CDR2 is ANQGSEA.

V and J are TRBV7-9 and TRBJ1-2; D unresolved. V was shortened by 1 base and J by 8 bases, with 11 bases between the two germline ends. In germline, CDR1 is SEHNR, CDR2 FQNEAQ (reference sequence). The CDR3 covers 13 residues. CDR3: CASSLGPEGGYTF. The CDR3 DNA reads TGTGCCAGCAGCTTAGGACCCGAAGGCGGCTACACCTTC.

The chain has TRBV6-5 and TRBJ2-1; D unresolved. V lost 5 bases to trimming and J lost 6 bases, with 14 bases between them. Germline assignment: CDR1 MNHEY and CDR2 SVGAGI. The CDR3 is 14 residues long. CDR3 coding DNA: TGTGCCAGCAGTCTGCGGTTGGCGGCCAATGAGCAGTTCTTC. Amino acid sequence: CASSLRLAANEQFF.

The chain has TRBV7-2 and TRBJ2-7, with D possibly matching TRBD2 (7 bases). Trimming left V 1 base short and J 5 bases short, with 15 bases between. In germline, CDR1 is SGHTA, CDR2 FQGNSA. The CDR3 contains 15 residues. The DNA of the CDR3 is TGTGCCAGCAGCTTAGATGCGGGGGCCAGGGACGAGCAGTACTTC. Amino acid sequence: CASSLDAGARDEQYF.

The CDR3 DNA reads as TGTGCCAGCGCAAAACGACTGGAGACCCAGTACTTC. Protein: CASAKRLETQYF. The genes are TRBV7-9 and TRBJ2-5; D gene uncertain. From germline, CDR1 is SEHNR and CDR2 FQNEAQ (reference sequence). V lost 8 bases, J lost 5 bases, and 12 bases lay in between. The CDR3 totals 12 residues.

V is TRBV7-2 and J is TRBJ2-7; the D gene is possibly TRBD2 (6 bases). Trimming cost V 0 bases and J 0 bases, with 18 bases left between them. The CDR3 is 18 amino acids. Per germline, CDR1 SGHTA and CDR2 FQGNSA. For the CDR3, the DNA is TGTGCCAGCAGCTTAGCAAGTGTTGCAGGGACTCTCTCCTACGAGCAGTACTTC. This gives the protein CASSLASVAGTLSYEQYF.